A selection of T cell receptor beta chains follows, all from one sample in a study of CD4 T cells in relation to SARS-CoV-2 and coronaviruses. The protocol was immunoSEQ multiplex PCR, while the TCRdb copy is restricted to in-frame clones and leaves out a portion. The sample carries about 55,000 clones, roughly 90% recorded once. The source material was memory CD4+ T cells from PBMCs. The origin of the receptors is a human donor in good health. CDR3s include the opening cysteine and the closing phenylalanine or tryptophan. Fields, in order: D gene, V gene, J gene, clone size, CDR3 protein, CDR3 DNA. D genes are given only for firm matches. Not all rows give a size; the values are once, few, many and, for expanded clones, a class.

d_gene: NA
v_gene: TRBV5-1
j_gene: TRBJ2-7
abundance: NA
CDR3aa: CASSLVQGTGTPYEQYF
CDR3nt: TGCGCCAGCAGCTTGGTCCAAGGAACAGGGACCCCCTACGAGCAGTACTTC

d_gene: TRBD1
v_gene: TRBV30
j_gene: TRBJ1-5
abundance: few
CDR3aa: CAWDTGGNQPQHF
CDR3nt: TGTGCCTGGGACACAGGGGGCAATCAGCCCCAGCATTTT

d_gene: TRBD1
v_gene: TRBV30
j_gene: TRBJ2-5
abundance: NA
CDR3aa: CAWSGTGRQETQYF
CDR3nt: TGTGCCTGGAGTGGGACAGGGAGGCAAGAGACCCAGTACTTC

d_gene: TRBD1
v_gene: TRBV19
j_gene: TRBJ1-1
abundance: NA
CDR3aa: CASSIGQGVTEAFF
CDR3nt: TGTGCCAGTAGTATAGGACAGGGGGTGACTGAAGCTTTCTTT

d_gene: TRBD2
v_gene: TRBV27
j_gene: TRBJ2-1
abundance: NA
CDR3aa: CASRIAGQLRTSAYNEQFF
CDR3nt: TGTGCCAGCAGAATCGCGGGACAGCTTCGGACTAGCGCCTACAATGAGCAGTTCTTC

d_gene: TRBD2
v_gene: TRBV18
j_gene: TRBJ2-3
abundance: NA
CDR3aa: CASSLRTSGSTDTQYF
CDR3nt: TGTGCCAGCTCACTGCGGACTAGCGGGAGCACAGATACGCAGTATTTT

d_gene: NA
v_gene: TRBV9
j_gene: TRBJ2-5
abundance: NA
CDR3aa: CASSATNSLRETQYF
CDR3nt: TGTGCCAGCAGCGCCACTAACAGCCTCCGTGAGACCCAGTACTTC

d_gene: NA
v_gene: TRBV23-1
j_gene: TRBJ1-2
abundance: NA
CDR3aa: CASSQSNGLHYGYTF
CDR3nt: TGCGCCAGCAGTCAATCGAATGGCCTTCACTATGGCTACACCTTC

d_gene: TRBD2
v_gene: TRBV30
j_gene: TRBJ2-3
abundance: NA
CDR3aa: CAWSVWAGGSTDTQYF
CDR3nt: TGTGCCTGGAGTGTATGGGCGGGAGGGAGCACAGATACGCAGTATTTT

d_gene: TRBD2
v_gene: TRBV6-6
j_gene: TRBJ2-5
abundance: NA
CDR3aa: CASSPGLAGGVGQETQYF
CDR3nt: TGTGCCAGCAGTCCGGGACTAGCGGGAGGAGTAGGGCAAGAGACCCAGTACTTC

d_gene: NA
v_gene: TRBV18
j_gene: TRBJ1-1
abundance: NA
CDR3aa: CASSRREGLTANTEAFF
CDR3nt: TGTGCCAGCTCTCGCCGGGAAGGGCTGACAGCGAACACTGAAGCTTTCTTT

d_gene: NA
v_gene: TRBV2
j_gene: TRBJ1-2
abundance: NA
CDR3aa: CASSGQVYYGYTF
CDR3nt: TGTGCCAGCAGTGGACAGGTCTACTATGGCTACACCTTC

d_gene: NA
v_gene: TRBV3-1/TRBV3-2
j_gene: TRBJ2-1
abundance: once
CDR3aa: CASSQGAPTYNEQFF
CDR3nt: TGTGCCAGCAGCCAAGGGGCCCCGACCTACAATGAGCAGTTCTTC

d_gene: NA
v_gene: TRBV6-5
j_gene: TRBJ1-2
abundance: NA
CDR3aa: CASSYPGGQEGYTF
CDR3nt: TGTGCCAGCAGTTACCCCGGAGGGCAAGAGGGCTACACCTTC

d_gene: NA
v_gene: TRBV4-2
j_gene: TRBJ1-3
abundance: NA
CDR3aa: CASSQDWGVGNTIYF
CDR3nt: TGTGCCAGCAGCCAAGATTGGGGAGTTGGAAACACCATATATTTT

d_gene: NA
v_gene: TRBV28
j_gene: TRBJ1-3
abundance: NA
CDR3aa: CASSSQDTTGYTIYF
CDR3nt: TGTGCCAGCAGTTCCCAGGACACCACGGGATACACCATATATTTT

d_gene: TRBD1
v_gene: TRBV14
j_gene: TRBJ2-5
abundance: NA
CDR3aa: CASSQGTGLGETQYF
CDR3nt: TGTGCCAGCAGCCAAGGGACAGGGTTGGGGGAGACCCAGTACTTC

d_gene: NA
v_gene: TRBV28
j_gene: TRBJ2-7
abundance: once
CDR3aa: CASSPQGPGARQYF
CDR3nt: TGTGCCAGCAGTCCCCAAGGCCCGGGGGCGAGGCAGTACTTC

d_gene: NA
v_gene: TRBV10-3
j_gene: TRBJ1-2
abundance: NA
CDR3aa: CAISESGAGAGYTF
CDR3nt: TGTGCCATCAGTGAGTCTGGGGCAGGTGCTGGCTACACCTTC

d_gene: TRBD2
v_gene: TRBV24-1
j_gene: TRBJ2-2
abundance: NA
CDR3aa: CATRSRAGRDGELFF
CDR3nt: TGTGCCACCAGATCGAGGGCAGGGAGGGACGGGGAGCTGTTTTTT